The 22 T cell receptor beta chains in this list originate from one sample, sequenced in a study of shared clonotypes between healthy human individuals. TCRdb's copy holds only in-frame clones and misses some; the assay was immunoSEQ multiplex PCR. The table has over 1.5 million clones, approximately 98% seen once. Sequences were obtained from naive CD4+ T cells sorted from blood. Subset indicated: CD45RA+ positively selected. These receptors were taken from a man aged 30-40 years in good health.

This sequence joins TRBV4-3 and TRBJ2-1; D is perhaps TRBD1 or TRBD2 (5 bases each). Germline loops: CDR1 LGHNA, CDR2 YSLEER. V dropped 0 bases and J dropped 2 bases, with 11 bases sitting between them. The CDR3 sequence is 16 residues long. CDR3 coding DNA: TGCGCCAGCAGCCAAGATGCCAGGGACGCCTACAATGAGCAGTTCTTC. Protein sequence: CASSQDARDAYNEQFF.

J is TRBJ2-1 and V is TRBV5-4; D gene unclear. The CDR3 runs 13 residues. Trimming removed 0 bases from V and 10 bases from J, with 11 bases in between. Germline lookup yields CDR1 SGHNT and CDR2 YYREEE (reference sequence). The CDR3 nucleotides are TGTGCCAGCAGCTTGGTTGCTTCTAAAGAGCAGTTCTTC. The encoded protein is CASSLVASKEQFF. The entire variable domain, with the rest obtained from reference TRBV5-4 and TRBJ2-1, is as follows: ETGVTQSPTHLIKTRGQQVTLRCSSQSGHNTVSWYQQALGQGPQFIFQYYREEENGRGNFPPRFSGLQFPNYSSELNVNALELDDSALYLCASSLVASKEQFFGPGTRLTVL.

The chain joins TRBV7-8 to TRBJ2-3; 11 nucleotides agree with TRBD2. The germline gives CDR1 SGHVS, CDR2 FQNEAQ. This CDR3 has 15 amino acids. Trimming took 5 bases from V and 9 from J; bases not matched to a gene: 10. The CDR3 protein is CASSLSGRALSTQYF. CDR3 DNA: TGTGCCAGCAGCCTTAGCGGGAGGGCACTGAGCACGCAGTATTTT.

V usage is TRBV6-1 and J usage is TRBJ1-2, with D possibly matching TRBD1 (5 bases). Trimming left V 2 bases short and J 3 bases short, with 13 bases between. Germline CDR1 MNHNS, CDR2 SASEGT. The CDR3 runs 15 residues. As DNA, the CDR3 is TGTGCCAGCAGTGAACAGGGAACAGGCTACTATGGCTACACCTTC. Translated: CASSEQGTGYYGYTF.

The CDR3 DNA sequence: TGTGCCAGCAGCCCTGCGGTAGTTGGCGAGACCCAGTACTTC. Translating gives CASSPAVVGETQYF. The V gene is TRBV7-7, the J gene TRBJ2-5; D is undetermined. The CDR3 contains 14 residues. Trimming shortened V by 5 bases and J by 5 bases, and 15 bases separated the two germline ends. CDR1 and CDR2 from the germline V gene are SSHAT and FNYEAQ (reference sequence). The full variable domain, in which reference TRBV7-7 and TRBJ2-5 provide the parts outside the CDR3, is GAGVSQSPRYKVTKRGQDVTLRCDPISSHATLYWYQQALGQGPEFLTYFNYEAQPDKSGLPSDRFSAERPEGSISTLTIQRTEQRDSAMYRCASSPAVVGETQYFGPGTRLLVL.

This chain joins TRBV14 and TRBJ2-3; no clear D gene. This CDR3 spans 14 amino acids. Between the trimmed V and J ends, which lost 1 base and 2 bases, there was a span of 7 bases. The germline CDR1 and CDR2 sequences are SGHDN and FVKESK. CDR3 protein: CASSQVQHTDTQYF. DNA for the CDR3: TGTGCCAGCAGCCAAGTTCAGCACACAGATACGCAGTATTTT.

With respect to this clone: One end of the junction is discordant with germline, which a read error may explain. The chain carries TRBV6-1 and TRBJ1-2; tentatively, D is TRBD1 (5 bases). This CDR3 region has 18 residues. Germline CDR1 reads MNHNS; CDR2 reads SASEGT. CDR3 bases: TGTGCCAGCACTGAACATTTAGCCTGGGACGGCAGGGATTATGGCTACACCTTC. It specifies CASTEHLAWDGRDYGYTF.

The rearrangement links TRBV29-1 to TRBJ1-1; TRBD1 is a possible D gene (6 bases). V lost 4 bases and J 1 base, leaving 19 bases between the germline ends. The V gene's germline CDR1 is SQVTM and CDR2 ANQGSEA. The CDR3 covers 16 residues. The CDR3 nucleotides read TGCAGCGTTGGGGCAGGGACAACCACGTGGAACACTGAAGCTTTCTTT. This codes for CSVGAGTTTWNTEAFF.

The chain is built from TRBV2 and TRBJ2-2; possible D gene TRBD1, 6 bases. The CDR3 covers 13 residues. Per germline, CDR1 SNHLY and CDR2 FYNNEI. V lost 7 bases to trimming and J lost 6 bases, with 12 bases between them. The DNA for the CDR3 is TGTGCCAGCAAGGAACAGGGCCCCGGGGAGCTGTTTTTT. This encodes CASKEQGPGELFF.

As concerns this clone: The same CDR3 arises from other DNA sequences in this sample as well. The chain employs TRBV7-2 and TRBJ2-2; TRBD1 or TRBD2 may be the D gene (5 bases each). The CDR3 loop spans 16 amino acids. The germline V and J ends were trimmed by 1 base and 2 bases, with 11 bases remaining between them. Germline V lookup: CDR1 SGHTA, CDR2 FQGNSA. CDR3 coding DNA: TGTGCCAGCAGCTTAGTGGGGACGCCAAACACCGGGGAGCTGTTTTTT. Amino acids: CASSLVGTPNTGELFF.

In the case of this clone: Other DNA sequences in this specimen translate into the identical CDR3. The gene calls are TRBV19 and TRBJ1-3; D remains ambiguous. CDR3 length equals 11 residues. V lost 6 bases and J 0 bases, leaving 0 bases between the germline ends. Germline V gene sequence: CDR1 LNHDA, CDR2 SQIVND (reference sequence). The CDR3 here is CASSSGNTIYF. CDR3 DNA: TGTGCCAGTAGCTCTGGAAACACCATATATTTT.

The rearrangement links TRBV28 to TRBJ1-2; D remains ambiguous. The CDR3 loop spans 13 amino acids. Germline CDR1 MDHEN, CDR2 SYDVKM. V lost 5 bases to trimming and J lost 7 bases, with 14 bases between them. In nucleotides, the CDR3 is TGTGCCAGCAGTACCCCTCAGAGTACTGGCTACACCTTC. Residues: CASSTPQSTGYTF.

The chain combines TRBV2 with TRBJ2-5, with 7 bases aligning to TRBD2. The germline CDR1 and CDR2 sequences are SNHLY and FYNNEI. The CDR3 is 14 amino acids. V was clipped by 5 bases and J by 5 bases; unmatched bases: 8. The CDR3 bases are TGTGCCAGCAGTTCTCGACTAGCTGCGGAGACCCAGTACTTC. This encodes CASSSRLAAETQYF. Full variable domain (rest looked up from reference TRBV2 and TRBJ2-5): EPEVTQTPSHQVTQMGQEVILRCVPISNHLYFYWYRQILGQKVEFLVSFYNNEISEKSEIFDDQFSVERPDGSNFTLKIRSTKLEDSAMYFCASSSRLAAETQYFGPGTRLLVL.

With respect to this clone: The sample has other DNA sequences that encode this CDR3 too. The rearrangement uses TRBV29-1 and TRBJ2-5, with TRBD1 matching 7 bases. Germline values: CDR1 SQVTM, CDR2 ANQGSEA. CDR3 size: 12 residues. V lost 4 bases and J lost 2; bases outside the gene matches: 1. The CDR3 bases are TGCAGCGTTGGACAGGGTCAAGAGACCCAGTACTTC. Translated: CSVGQGQETQYF.

The chain has TRBV2 and TRBJ2-2, with TRBD1 matching over 8 bases. The CDR3 has 16 amino acids. Germline V gene lookup returns CDR1 SNHLY and CDR2 FYNNEI. The trim removed 6 bases at V and 2 bases at J, leaving 8 bases unmatched. DNA for the CDR3: TGTGCCAGCAGAACCTCCCAGGGGGCCAACACCGGGGAGCTGTTTTTT. It yields the protein CASRTSQGANTGELFF.

The chain combines TRBV9 with TRBJ2-7; no reliable D call. Germline V gene sequence: CDR1 SGDLS, CDR2 YYNGEE. This CDR3 region has 14 residues. The V and J ends lost 2 bases and 1 base respectively, with 10 bases between them. In nucleotides, the CDR3 is TGTGCCAGCAGCGTGCAGACGGTATCCTACGAGCAGTACTTC. This sequence encodes CASSVQTVSYEQYF.

The chain links TRBV5-1 to TRBJ2-1, with D tentatively TRBD1 (7 bases). CDR3 length: 14 residues. Deletions cut 1 base from V and 6 bases from J, with 11 bases between. The germline V gene has CDR1 SGHRS and CDR2 YFSETQ. CDR3 nucleotide sequence: TGCGCCAGCAGCTTGAGGGGGCGGGGCAATGAGCAGTTCTTC. This translates into CASSLRGRGNEQFF. Based on the CDR3 plus reference TRBV5-1 and TRBJ2-1, the full variable domain is KAGVTQTPRYLIKTRGQQVTLSCSPISGHRSVSWYQQTPGQGLQFLFEYFSETQRNKGNFPGRFSGRQFSNSRSEMNVSTLELGDSALYLCASSLRGRGNEQFFGPGTRLTVL.

The chain recombines TRBV5-1 with TRBJ1-1, with D possibly matching TRBD1 (6 bases). The CDR3 consists of 14 residues. V lost 6 bases to trimming and J lost 3 bases, with 15 bases between them. Germline V gene data show CDR1 as SGHRS and CDR2 as YFSETQ. The CDR3 region is CASNPGGQDTEAFF. Written as DNA, the CDR3 is TGCGCCAGCAACCCCGGGGGGCAGGACACTGAAGCTTTCTTT.

The gene calls are TRBV6-6 and TRBJ2-7; D tentatively reads TRBD1 or TRBD2 (5 bases each). Germline V gene data show CDR1 as MNHNY and CDR2 as SVGAGI (reference sequence). The CDR3 sequence is 13 residues long. V was pared by 6 bases and J by 2 bases, with 11 bases between. CDR3: CASSIGTTYEQYF. CDR3 DNA: TGTGCCAGCAGCATCGGGACGACCTACGAGCAGTACTTC.

The chain couples TRBV19 to TRBJ2-7; D gene unclear. This CDR3 region has 15 residues. Germline V gene data show CDR1 as LNHDA and CDR2 as SQIVND (reference sequence). Trimming removed 1 base at V and 0 bases at J, with 10 bases between. The DNA for the CDR3 is TGTGCCAGTAGTATAGCTGGCGGCGACTCCTACGAGCAGTACTTC. This translates into CASSIAGGDSYEQYF.

The gene calls are TRBV6-1 and TRBJ1-5, with D perhaps TRBD1 (5 bases). Looked up from germline, CDR1 is MNHNS and CDR2 is SASEGT. The CDR3 is made up of 13 amino acids. The V and J ends lost 5 bases and 7 bases respectively, with 12 bases between them. The CDR3 DNA reads TGTGCCAGCAGTCAGGGAGTTGGGCAGCCCCAGCATTTT. It yields the protein CASSQGVGQPQHF.

The J gene is TRBJ1-4, the V gene TRBV6-1; D not resolved. Germline CDR1 reads MNHNS; CDR2 reads SASEGT. CDR3 size: 14 residues. V was cut by 1 base and J by 4 bases, with 7 bases left in between. The CDR3 is CASSEGSVNEKLFF. In DNA form, the CDR3 reads TGTGCCAGCAGTGAAGGGTCAGTTAATGAAAAACTGTTTTTT.